A single sample gave rise to the 21 T cell receptor beta chains below, sequenced in a study of response to subunit inactivated influenza vaccine. Via MiXCR, TCRdb re-called the RT-PCR reads, giving one row per CDR3 protein. The sample has about 650,000 distinct CDR3 sequences, approximately 14% seen once; the top ten hold approximately 7.6%. Here the sequenced sample was PBMCs from blood, taken about 14 days before vaccination. Receptors were obtained from a man aged 45-65 years who received an inactivated influenza vaccine.

V is TRBV20-1 and J is TRBJ2-2, with 8 bases that match TRBD2. J lost 1 base, V lost 2 bases, and 6 bases had no gene match. This CDR3 spans 16 amino acids. Germline V gene lookup returns CDR1 DFQATT and CDR2 SNEGSKA (reference sequence). The chain's CDR3 is CSARLAGLRNTGELFF. Written as DNA, the CDR3 is TGCAGTGCTAGATTAGCGGGACTTCGGAACACCGGGGAGCTGTTTTTT.

This clonotype was counted a few times. The genes are TRBV6-2 or TRBV6-3 and TRBJ2-2, with D perhaps TRBD2 (7 bases). The CDR3 consists of 15 residues. Germline CDR1 and CDR2: MNHEY and SVGEGT. Trimming shortened V by 2 bases and J by 5 bases, and 12 bases separated the two germline ends. CDR3 sequence (DNA): TGTGCCAGCAGTTACCGCAGGGGAGGGACCGGGGAGCTGTTTTTT. Its protein product is CASSYRRGGTGELFF.

This clonotype was counted between two and nine times. The chain carries TRBV7-2 and TRBJ2-2; D is possibly TRBD1 (5 bases). Germline values: CDR1 SGHTA, CDR2 FQGNSA. Trimming left V 5 bases short and J 1 base short, with 8 bases between. This CDR3 comprises 14 residues. CDR3 in amino acids: CASSPDMNTGELFF. The CDR3 coding sequence is TGTGCCAGCAGCCCGGACATGAACACCGGGGAGCTGTTTTTT.

This clonotype was detected many times. The chain combines TRBV27 with TRBJ1-2, with D possibly matching TRBD1 (5 bases). The germline CDR1 and CDR2 sequences are MNHEY and SMNVEV (reference sequence). The V end was cut by 2 bases, the J end by 7 bases, with 14 bases between. The CDR3 runs to 14 residues. The DNA for the CDR3 is TGTGCCAGCAGTTTACGGGGGGGGAGGTTTGGCTACACCTTC. Its translation: CASSLRGGRFGYTF.

This clonotype was recorded a few times. The rearrangement uses TRBV5-1 and TRBJ2-2; 8 bases are shared with TRBD1. The J segment lost 5 bases and the V segment lost 4 bases, leaving 4 bases of the junction unmatched. CDR3 length equals 14 residues. Germline-derived CDR1 and CDR2 are SGHRS and YFSETQ. CDR3: CASSRTGQTGELFF. The DNA for the CDR3 is TGCGCCAGCAGCCGGACAGGGCAAACCGGGGAGCTGTTTTTT.

The rearrangement uses TRBV6-2 or TRBV6-3 and TRBJ1-6; D gene unclear. Germline V CDR1 and CDR2: MNHEY, SVGEGT. Trimming cost V 6 bases and J 3 bases, with 6 bases left between them. CDR3 length: 13 amino acids. The CDR3 sequence is CASRDIYNSPLHF. Here the CDR3 DNA reads TGTGCCAGCAGAGACATCTATAATTCACCCCTCCACTTT.

The V and J genes are TRBV12-3 or TRBV12-4 and TRBJ2-7; D is unclear. The CDR3 is 12 residues long. V dropped 4 bases and J dropped 2 bases, with 6 bases sitting between them. CDR3 sequence reads: CASSSAAYEQYF. The CDR3 DNA follows: TGTGCCAGCAGTTCGGCAGCCTACGAGCAGTACTTC.

This clonotype appeared a single time. This rearrangement joins TRBV24-1 to TRBJ2-6, with 9 positions matching TRBD1. Germline V gene sequence: CDR1 KGHDR, CDR2 SFDVKD. The CDR3 totals 18 residues. The J segment lost 1 base and the V segment lost 3 bases, leaving 6 bases of the junction unmatched. The CDR3 bases are TGTGCCACCAGTGATGGTGGACAGGGGAAGTCTGGGGCCAACGTCCTGACTTTC. It codes for CATSDGGQGKSGANVLTF.

This clonotype occurred once. The chain recombines TRBV7-2 with TRBJ1-5, with 9 bases lining up with TRBD1. The germline V gene encodes CDR1 SGHTA and CDR2 FQGNSA. This CDR3 is 16 amino acids long. V was pared by 4 bases and J by 2 bases, with 6 bases of the junction left unmatched. As DNA, the CDR3 is TGTGCCAGCAGCTCGAACAGGGGGCTCGGCAATCAGCCCCAGCATTTT. As protein: CASSSNRGLGNQPQHF.

This clonotype was recorded a few times. This rearrangement joins TRBV5-1 to TRBJ2-5; TRBD2 matches at 12 bases. Germline CDR1 SGHRS, CDR2 YFSETQ. The CDR3 covers 15 residues. Trimming took 3 bases from V and 10 from J; bases not matched to a gene: 10. The CDR3 protein is CASSSGLAGIGGQYF. DNA of the CDR3: TGCGCCAGCAGCTCCGGACTAGCGGGGATCGGGGGCCAGTACTTC.

This clonotype was observed a few times. This chain's CDR3 is CASGLIVGNTGELFF. CDR3 sequence (DNA): TGTGCTAGTGGTTTAATAGTTGGTAACACCGGGGAGCTGTTTTTT. This chain uses TRBV12-5 with TRBJ2-2, with D uncertain. This CDR3 is 15 amino acids long. Between the trimmed V and J ends, which lost 3 bases and 2 bases, there was a span of 10 bases. Germline V gives CDR1 LGHNT, CDR2 FRNRAP.

Concerning this clonotype: At one boundary the junction diverges from the germline segment, which might be a read error. V usage is TRBV6-6 and J usage is TRBJ1-2, with D tentatively TRBD1 (6 bases). This CDR3 comprises 11 residues. CDR1 and CDR2 (germline): MNHNY, SVGAGI (reference sequence). CDR3: CASSEDHREHF. Here the CDR3 DNA reads TGTGCCAGCAGCGAAGACCACAGGGAACACTTC.

V is TRBV27 and J is TRBJ2-3; 11 nucleotides agree with TRBD1. The CDR3 is made up of 16 amino acids. Germline V gene data show CDR1 as MNHEY and CDR2 as SMNVEV (reference sequence). J gave up 4 bases and V 3 bases, and 6 bases lay outside the gene matches. The CDR3 sequence is CASSFSRDRGADTQYF. In DNA form, the CDR3 reads TGTGCCAGCAGTTTCTCACGGGACAGGGGGGCAGATACGCAGTATTTT.

The chain recombines TRBV28 with TRBJ1-6; 8 nucleotides line up with TRBD1. Germline V CDR1 and CDR2: MDHEN, SYDVKM. V lost 5 bases to trimming and J lost 1 base; unmatched junction nucleotides: 7. The CDR3 covers 17 residues. CDR3: CASSPGQGGSYNSPLHF. The CDR3 coding sequence is TGTGCCAGCAGTCCCGGACAGGGTGGATCCTATAATTCACCCCTCCACTTT. Based on the CDR3 plus reference TRBV28 and TRBJ1-6, the full variable domain is DVKVTQSSRYLVKRTGEKVFLECVQDMDHENMFWYRQDPGLGLRLIYFSYDVKMKEKGDIPEGYSVSREKKERFSLILESASTNQTSMYLCASSPGQGGSYNSPLHFGNGTRLTVT.

This clonotype was picked up many times. V is TRBV11-2 and J is TRBJ2-1, with TRBD2 as a possible D gene (5 bases). CDR3 size: 16 residues. Germline V CDR1 and CDR2: SGHAT, FQNNGV. V was shortened by 4 bases and J by 0 bases, with 13 bases between the two germline ends. The CDR3 nucleotides read TGTGCCAGCAGCTCGGGGTCTCCTTACTCCTACAATGAGCAGTTCTTC. Encoded protein: CASSSGSPYSYNEQFF. The whole variable domain, remainder taken from reference TRBV11-2 and TRBJ2-1, is EAGVAQSPRYKIIEKRQSVAFWCNPISGHATLYWYQQILGQGPKLLIQFQNNGVVDDSQLPKDRFSAERLKGVDSTLKIQPAKLEDSAVYLCASSSGSPYSYNEQFFGPGTRLTVL.

Only a few counts were recorded for this clonotype. The V gene is TRBV12-3 or TRBV12-4, the J gene TRBJ1-3; D is ambiguous. The CDR3 runs to 15 residues. The ends were cut back, 2 bases at V and 0 bases at J, with 8 bases in the middle. CDR3 in amino acids: CASSLFGSSGNTIYF. The CDR3 region has the DNA TGTGCCAGCAGTTTATTCGGTAGCTCTGGAAACACCATATATTTT.

This chain links TRBV4-3 with TRBJ2-1, with TRBD2 identical over 7 bases. The V gene's germline CDR1 is LGHNA and CDR2 YSLEER. This CDR3 has 12 residues. V lost 0 bases and J lost 16; bases outside the gene matches: 6. CDR3 nucleotide sequence: TGCGCCAGCAGCCAAGATCGTGGGAGGGAATTCTTC. Translating it yields CASSQDRGREFF.

The chain employs TRBV20-1 and TRBJ2-2; the D is unclear. The ends were cut back, 5 bases at V and 0 bases at J, with 7 bases in the middle. The CDR3 runs to 13 residues. Germline CDR1 is DFQATT and CDR2 is SNEGSKA (reference sequence). CDR3 region: CSARRPNTGELFF. The CDR3 coding sequence is TGCAGTGCTCGTCGACCGAACACCGGGGAGCTGTTTTTT.

The gene calls are TRBV20-1 and TRBJ2-7, with D maybe TRBD1 (6 bases). CDR3 length equals 11 residues. V was shortened by 2 bases and J by 7 bases, with 9 bases between the two germline ends. In germline, CDR1 is DFQATT, CDR2 SNEGSKA (reference sequence). CDR3 nucleotides: TGCAGTGCTAGATGGGACACAGAGCAGTACTTC. Amino acid sequence: CSARWDTEQYF.

This clonotype was detected ten times or more. The chain uses TRBV5-1 and TRBJ2-7; 8 bases match TRBD1. Germline V CDR1 and CDR2: SGHRS, YFSETQ. CDR3 length: 14 amino acids. Unmatched junction bases numbered 5, after V lost 0 bases and J lost 6 bases. CDR3 bases: TGCGCCAGCAGCTTGGCGCAGGGGGCGCGCGAGCAGTACTTC. Translation: CASSLAQGAREQYF.

The chain employs TRBV28 and TRBJ2-1, with 7 bases matching TRBD2. CDR3 length equals 19 residues. Germline trimming cut 7 bases from V and 9 bases from J; bases unmatched to any gene: 27. In germline, CDR1 is MDHEN, CDR2 SYDVKM. The CDR3 sequence: CASTTLLIRRERLGREQFF. The DNA of the CDR3 is TGTGCCAGCACAACTCTTCTGATAAGGCGGGAGAGGCTCGGTCGTGAGCAGTTCTTC.